Presented here are 2 T cell receptor beta chains from one specimen sequenced in a study of cytomegalovirus exposure and HLA in healthy donors. The PCR contained 60 Vbeta and 13 Jbeta primers. This table comes from immunoSEQ multiplex PCR, and its TCRdb copy is limited to in-frame clones, with some not included. The sample carries roughly 150,000 clones, roughly 80% recorded once. Material: PBMCs. Receptor source: a young man in good health and CMV-seronegative.

This chain uses TRBV19 with TRBJ1-5; 11 nucleotides align to TRBD1. Germline CDR1 is LNHDA and CDR2 is SQIVND (reference sequence). The V and J ends lost 5 bases and 4 bases, in that order; junction bases with no gene match: 7. The CDR3 is 16 residues long. The CDR3: CASSLGQGALNQPQHF. The CDR3 nucleotides are TGTGCCAGTAGTCTAGGACAGGGGGCTCTTAATCAGCCCCAGCATTTT.

Only a few counts were recorded for this clone. The rearrangement links TRBV28 to TRBJ1-5; no firm D call. Germline V gene lookup returns CDR1 MDHEN and CDR2 SYDVKM. This CDR3 is built from 9 residues. Trimming took 5 bases from V and 9 from J, leaving 2 bases between them. CDR3 loop: CASSRPQHF. The CDR3 DNA is TGTGCCAGCAGTCGGCCCCAGCATTTT.